This passage covers 15 T cell receptor beta chains from one sample sequenced in a study of blood T cell repertoires in COVID-19. Clones were read by immunoSEQ multiplex PCR, and TCRdb kept only the in-frame ones, dropping some. The table lists about 300,000 clones, approximately 90% of them singletons. Input material: peripheral blood. Receptor source: a man aged 18 to 30 with active or convalescent COVID-19.

This clone was counted a single time. The chain links TRBV19 to TRBJ1-1; maybe TRBD1 (6 bases). V was pared by 3 bases and J by 3 bases, with 11 bases between. Germline V CDR1 and CDR2: LNHDA, SQIVND (reference sequence). This CDR3 has 14 residues. CDR3 sequence reads: CASSMQGHYTEAFF. As DNA, the CDR3 is TGTGCCAGTAGTATGCAGGGGCACTACACTGAAGCTTTCTTT.

The chain uses TRBV4-2 and TRBJ2-1; TRBD1 aligns across 8 bases. CDR1 and CDR2 (germline): LGHNA, YNFKEQ. Trimming cost V 4 bases and J 5 bases; bases outside gene matches: 7. The CDR3 has 15 amino acids. The CDR3 coding sequence is TGTGCCAGCAGCCGGAGGGACAGGCTTGACAATGAGCAGTTCTTC. This encodes CASSRRDRLDNEQFF.

The chain recombines TRBV28 with TRBJ2-1; 8 bases map to TRBD2. Germline trimming cut 7 bases from V and 5 bases from J; bases unmatched to any gene: 25. The germline V gene encodes CDR1 MDHEN and CDR2 SYDVKM. This CDR3 comprises 20 residues. The chain's CDR3 is CASKHYGGAGMLRSDNEQFF. The CDR3 nucleotides are TGTGCCAGCAAACATTACGGGGGGGCAGGAATGCTCAGGTCGGACAATGAGCAGTTCTTC.

The chain uses TRBV27 and TRBJ2-2; 9 bases are a match to TRBD1. Germline V gene lookup returns CDR1 MNHEY and CDR2 SMNVEV (reference sequence). This CDR3 has 15 residues. V trimming: 3 bases; J trimming: 4 bases; junction bases outside the gene matches: 3. In nucleotides, the CDR3 is TGTGCCAGCAGTTTGACAGGGGGGGCCACCGGGGAGCTGTTTTTT. Protein sequence: CASSLTGGATGELFF.

V and J are TRBV7-9 and TRBJ2-3; 15 positions match TRBD2. The CDR3 extends over 16 amino acids. V dropped 4 bases and J dropped 5; count of bases not matched to a gene: 4. Germline CDR1 is SEHNR and CDR2 is FQNEAQ (reference sequence). The CDR3 coding sequence is TGTGCCAGCAGCTGGACTAGCGGGAGGGCTGGAGATACGCAGTATTTT. This gives the protein CASSWTSGRAGDTQYF.

The rearrangement links TRBV5-1 to TRBJ1-1, with TRBD1 matching over 7 bases. The CDR3 is made up of 11 amino acids. The V segment lost 6 bases and the J segment 8 bases; nucleotides outside the gene matches: 4. The V gene's germline CDR1 is SGHRS and CDR2 YFSETQ. The CDR3 reads CASNRGSEAFF. In nucleotides, the CDR3 is TGCGCCAGCAACAGGGGCTCAGAAGCTTTCTTT.

The chain carries TRBV7-8 and TRBJ2-5; the match to TRBD2 covers 14 bases. The CDR3 has 17 amino acids. J gave up 4 bases and V 1 base, and 5 bases lay outside the gene matches. Germline values: CDR1 SGHVS, CDR2 FQNEAQ. This chain's CDR3 is CASSLGGLAGGGETQYF. DNA for the CDR3: TGTGCCAGCAGCTTAGGAGGACTAGCGGGAGGTGGAGAGACCCAGTACTTC.

The rearrangement uses TRBV27 and TRBJ2-1; D may be TRBD2 (5 bases). Trimming cost V 2 bases and J 0 bases, with 14 bases left between them. Per the germline V gene, CDR1 is MNHEY and CDR2 is SMNVEV (reference sequence). The length of the CDR3 is 17 residues. As DNA, the CDR3 is TGTGCCAGCAGTTTAATTTTAGGGAGTCTCTCCTACAATGAGCAGTTCTTC. Amino acid sequence: CASSLILGSLSYNEQFF.

This clone showed up just once. V gene TRBV28 combines with J gene TRBJ2-1; maybe TRBD2 (6 bases). The CDR3 spans 15 residues. V shed 3 bases and J shed 4 bases, with 13 bases lying between them. CDR1 is MDHEN, CDR2 SYDVKM, per germline. The CDR3 region has the DNA TGTGCCAGCAGTTTCGGACTAAATAGGTACAATGAGCAGTTCTTC. It encodes CASSFGLNRYNEQFF.

In its sample, this clone was seen a few times. The J gene is TRBJ1-2, the V gene TRBV2, with D possibly matching TRBD1 (6 bases). The germline CDR1 and CDR2 sequences are SNHLY and FYNNEI. The CDR3 extends over 13 amino acids. The germline V and J ends were trimmed by 7 bases and 8 bases, with 17 bases remaining between them. CDR3 coding DNA: TGTGCCAGCACCCCCGGGCGGGGGCAGGGCTACACCTTC. Residues: CASTPGRGQGYTF.

This sequence joins TRBV2 and TRBJ1-6; D not certain. The V gene's germline CDR1 is SNHLY and CDR2 FYNNEI. This CDR3 has 15 residues. Trimming took 2 bases from V and 4 from J, leaving 9 bases between them. The CDR3 loop reads CASSESVRYNSPLHF. CDR3 nucleotides: TGTGCCAGCAGTGAATCCGTCAGGTATAATTCACCCCTCCACTTT.

The V and J genes are TRBV6-6 and TRBJ2-4, with 8 nucleotides matching TRBD1. V was pared by 3 bases and J by 5 bases, with 3 bases of the junction left unmatched. Germline loops: CDR1 MNHNY, CDR2 SVGAGI (reference sequence). The CDR3 has 14 amino acids. CDR3: CASSYGQGENIQYF. The CDR3, as DNA: TGTGCCAGCAGTTATGGACAGGGCGAAAACATTCAGTACTTC.

The V call is TRBV5-6, the J call TRBJ1-5, with TRBD1 matching over 8 bases. The CDR3 is 18 residues long. V lost 2 bases to trimming and J lost 0 bases; unmatched junction nucleotides: 10. The germline gives CDR1 SGHDT, CDR2 YYEEEE. The DNA for the CDR3 is TGTGCCAGCAGCTTAATGACAGGGGCGAAGTATAGCAATCAGCCCCAGCATTTT. It encodes CASSLMTGAKYSNQPQHF.

The gene calls are TRBV9 and TRBJ2-7; TRBD1 matches 7 bases. The CDR3 runs 15 residues. The germline V gene has CDR1 SGDLS and CDR2 YYNGEE. V shed 0 bases, J shed 3 bases, and the junction held 6 bases outside the gene matches. CDR3 DNA: TGTGCCAGCAGCGTAGAAGGGACAGAGTACTACGAGCAGTACTTC. Translating it yields CASSVEGTEYYEQYF.

This clone was counted only a few times. The chain carries TRBV6-1 and TRBJ1-3; 11 bases map to TRBD1. V was pared by 1 base and J by 9 bases, with 2 bases of the junction left unmatched. Germline V gene lookup returns CDR1 MNHNS and CDR2 SASEGT. This CDR3 spans 14 amino acids. DNA for the CDR3: TGTGCCAGCAGTGAAGGGACAGGGGGCCTCACCATATATTTT. Residues: CASSEGTGGLTIYF.